One and the same sample provided the 30 T cell receptor beta chains below, sequenced in a study of blood T cell repertoires in COVID-19. Some clones are missing from TCRdb's copy, which holds only in-frame ones; the method was immunoSEQ multiplex PCR. This table holds over 250,000 clones, approximately 90% found once. The specimen was PBMCs or T cells enriched from blood (not recorded which). These receptors originate from a woman younger than 35 who had recovered from COVID-19.

This clone has just a few counts. V usage is TRBV29-1 and J usage is TRBJ1-1; 8 positions match TRBD1. V gave up 0 bases and J gave up 8 bases; unmatched junction bases: 2. Germline CDR1 and CDR2: SQVTM and ANQGSEA. This CDR3 region has 12 residues. CDR3 region: CSVEDRQGEAFF. In DNA, the CDR3 is TGCAGCGTTGAAGATCGACAGGGGGAAGCTTTCTTT.

The chain carries TRBV3-1 (or the pseudogene TRBV3-2) and TRBJ1-4, with D tentatively TRBD1 (6 bases). There are 15 residues in the CDR3. Trimming removed 5 bases at V and 6 bases at J, with 16 bases between. CDR1 is LGHDT, CDR2 YNNKEL, per germline (reference sequence). This CDR3 reads CASSTNRALHEKLFF. The CDR3 region has the DNA TGTGCCAGCAGCACCAACAGGGCTTTGCATGAAAAACTGTTTTTT.

CDR3 loop: CASSLFRGADTEAFF. Written as DNA, the CDR3 is TGTGCCAGCAGCTTGTTTCGGGGGGCTGACACTGAAGCTTTCTTT. The rearrangement links TRBV5-5 to TRBJ1-1; tentatively, D is TRBD1 (6 bases). The CDR3 is 15 amino acids. Germline V gene sequence: CDR1 SGHKS, CDR2 YYEKEE (reference sequence). V was trimmed by 1 base and J by 3 bases, leaving 13 bases between them.

The table lists this clone with a count of one. In nucleotides, the CDR3 is TGTGCCAGCAGTAGCGGGGAGTACAATGAGCAGTTCTTC. Its protein is CASSSGEYNEQFF. The chain couples TRBV2 to TRBJ2-1, with 7 positions matching TRBD2. This CDR3 is built from 13 residues. Germline V gene data show CDR1 as SNHLY and CDR2 as FYNNEI. J lost 4 bases, V lost 5 bases, and 2 bases had no gene match.

The chain has TRBV7-3 and TRBJ2-1; D unresolved. Trimming left V 2 bases short and J 5 bases short, with 7 bases between. The CDR3 has 13 residues. The germline V gene encodes CDR1 SGHTA and CDR2 FQGTGA. CDR3 region: CASSLRLNNEQFF. The CDR3 DNA reads as TGTGCCAGCAGCTTACGTCTTAACAATGAGCAGTTCTTC.

J is TRBJ2-7 and V is TRBV3-1 (or the pseudogene TRBV3-2); D gene ambiguous. Germline assignment: CDR1 LGHDT and CDR2 YNNKEL (reference sequence). The CDR3 runs 13 residues. With 0 bases removed from V and 3 bases from J, the gap between germline ends came to 6 bases. The chain's CDR3 is CASSQEGGYEQYF. In DNA form, the CDR3 reads TGTGCCAGCAGCCAAGAAGGCGGCTACGAGCAGTACTTC.

This rearrangement joins TRBV5-6 to TRBJ2-7; 9 bases are shared with TRBD1. The length of the CDR3 is 14 residues. Germline CDR1 is SGHDT and CDR2 is YYEEEE. After removal of 3 bases from V and 3 bases from J, the junction contained 4 bases not matched to a gene. The CDR3 reads CASSSDRGVYEQYF. The CDR3 nucleotides read TGTGCCAGCAGCTCCGACAGGGGGGTCTACGAGCAGTACTTC. The full variable domain, with the rest looked up from reference TRBV5-6 and TRBJ2-7, is DAGVTQSPTHLIKTRGQQVTLRCSPKSGHDTVSWYQQALGQGPQFIFQYYEEEERQRGNFPDRFSGHQFPNYSSELNVNALLLGDSALYLCASSSDRGVYEQYFGPGTRLTVT.

This rearrangement joins TRBV7-9 to TRBJ1-6; D perhaps matches TRBD1 (5 bases). This CDR3 has 17 amino acids. Germline V gives CDR1 SEHNR, CDR2 FQNEAQ (reference sequence). Trimming left V 1 base short and J 9 bases short, with 19 bases between. The CDR3 DNA reads as TGTGCCAGCAGCTTAGAGTCTATAGGGGTTCTAGGTTCACCCCTCCACTTT. This encodes CASSLESIGVLGSPLHF.

This chain connects TRBV5-1 to TRBJ2-7; TRBD1 matches 7 bases. This CDR3 spans 14 amino acids. V lost 0 bases to trimming and J lost 4 bases; unmatched junction nucleotides: 4. The germline CDR1 and CDR2 sequences are SGHRS and YFSETQ. The CDR3 loop is CASSLDRGLYEQYF. CDR3 DNA sequence: TGCGCCAGCAGCTTGGACAGGGGCCTTTACGAGCAGTACTTC.

V and J are TRBV19 and TRBJ1-1; TRBD1 is a possible D gene (6 bases). V lost 3 bases, J lost 0 bases, and 14 bases lay in between. Looked up from germline, CDR1 is LNHDA and CDR2 is SQIVND (reference sequence). There are 16 residues in the CDR3. CDR3 bases: TGTGCCAGTAGTATCGTTACAGGGCACATGAACACTGAAGCTTTCTTT. It translates to CASSIVTGHMNTEAFF.

The chain recombines TRBV7-2 with TRBJ1-1; D not resolved. With 6 bases removed from V and 2 bases from J, the gap between germline ends came to 10 bases. The CDR3 loop spans 13 amino acids. The germline CDR1 and CDR2 sequences are SGHTA and FQGNSA. CDR3 in amino acids: CASSPQVNTEAFF. CDR3 bases: TGTGCCAGCAGTCCCCAGGTTAACACTGAAGCTTTCTTT.

The V gene is TRBV28, the J gene TRBJ2-7; D unclear. The V gene's germline CDR1 is MDHEN and CDR2 SYDVKM. The CDR3 spans 12 residues. The V end lost 6 bases, the J end lost 7 bases, and 13 bases lay between the germline ends. In DNA form, the CDR3 reads TGTGCCAGCAGACTTTCGCCGTATGAGCAGTACTTC. Its translation: CASRLSPYEQYF.

The chain has TRBV2 and TRBJ2-5, with TRBD1 as a possible D gene (5 bases). Deletions cut 6 bases from V and 5 bases from J, with 19 bases between. Germline loops: CDR1 SNHLY, CDR2 FYNNEI. There are 15 residues in the CDR3. The CDR3 bases are TGTGCCAGCAGAGAGAGACAGTTCCTTGTGGAGACCCAGTACTTC. Translation: CASRERQFLVETQYF. The full variable domain, with the rest looked up from reference TRBV2 and TRBJ2-5, is EPEVTQTPSHQVTQMGQEVILRCVPISNHLYFYWYRQILGQKVEFLVSFYNNEISEKSEIFDDQFSVERPDGSNFTLKIRSTKLEDSAMYFCASRERQFLVETQYFGPGTRLLVL.

V is TRBV28 and J is TRBJ2-3; 7 nucleotides line up with TRBD1. The CDR3 length is 14 residues. Trimming took 6 bases from V and 2 from J; bases not matched to a gene: 5. Germline V gives CDR1 MDHEN, CDR2 SYDVKM. The CDR3 is CASRQGQDTDTQYF. CDR3 sequence (DNA): TGTGCCAGCAGACAAGGACAGGACACAGATACGCAGTATTTT.

The DNA for the CDR3 is TGTGCCAGCAGCTTAATGCATACAGGGGGCGGTGGCTACACCTTC. Encoded protein: CASSLMHTGGGGYTF. The chain links TRBV7-3 to TRBJ1-2; 9 nucleotides align to TRBD1. The CDR3 totals 15 residues. J lost 7 bases, V lost 1 base, and 7 bases had no gene match. Per the germline V gene, CDR1 is SGHTA and CDR2 is FQGTGA.

The V and J genes are TRBV5-1 and TRBJ2-4; TRBD1 matches 7 bases. The CDR3 runs 15 residues. Trimming cost V 0 bases and J 9 bases; bases outside gene matches: 9. Germline values: CDR1 SGHRS, CDR2 YFSETQ. CDR3 protein: CASSLVEGGFSIQYF. The CDR3 nucleotides are TGCGCCAGCAGCTTGGTGGAAGGGGGCTTCAGCATTCAGTACTTC.

V usage is TRBV4-2 and J usage is TRBJ1-3; D unresolved. Trimming shortened V by 0 bases and J by 4 bases, and 13 bases separated the two germline ends. The CDR3 contains 16 residues. The germline CDR1 and CDR2 sequences are LGHNA and YNFKEQ. CDR3 in amino acids: CASSQEYHSMGNTIYF. CDR3 bases: TGTGCCAGCAGCCAAGAATACCACTCCATGGGAAACACCATATATTTT.

The V gene is TRBV20-1, the J gene TRBJ2-3; TRBD2 matches at 7 bases. V trimming: 3 bases; J trimming: 0 bases; junction bases outside the gene matches: 12. This CDR3 has 17 amino acids. The germline gives CDR1 DFQATT, CDR2 SNEGSKA (reference sequence). DNA for the CDR3: TGCAGTGCTAGTCCCCCCGGGACTACCACTAGCACAGATACGCAGTATTTT. Protein product: CSASPPGTTTSTDTQYF.

This clone appeared a single time. The rearrangement uses TRBV6-2 or TRBV6-3 and TRBJ1-1; 7 nucleotides align to TRBD1. J was trimmed by 5 bases and V by 2 bases; bases with no gene match: 8. The germline CDR1 and CDR2 sequences are MNHEY and SVGEGT. The CDR3 totals 15 residues. The CDR3 protein is CASSYPARGNTEAFF. As DNA, the CDR3 is TGTGCCAGCAGTTACCCGGCCAGGGGGAATACTGAAGCTTTCTTT.

The gene calls are TRBV5-6 and TRBJ1-4; D unclear. The CDR3 contains 14 residues. Trimming took off 2 bases at V and 8 bases at J, with 13 bases between the two ends. Germline V CDR1 and CDR2: SGHDT, YYEEEE. CDR3 residues: CASSFEGRREKLFF. The CDR3 DNA reads TGTGCCAGCAGCTTTGAGGGCAGACGCGAAAAACTGTTTTTT.

This chain connects TRBV7-2 to TRBJ2-2; 10 bases are shared with TRBD2. Trimming removed 7 bases from V and 6 bases from J; junction bases left unmatched: 14. The germline V gene has CDR1 SGHTA and CDR2 FQGNSA. CDR3 size: 17 residues. The CDR3 sequence: CASKETSGGASSGELFF. Here the CDR3 DNA reads TGTGCCAGCAAAGAAACCAGCGGGGGGGCGAGTTCCGGGGAGCTGTTTTTT.

The V call is TRBV6-2 or TRBV6-3, the J call TRBJ1-5; 9 nucleotides agree with TRBD1. This CDR3 contains 15 residues. The V segment lost 4 bases and the J segment 4 bases; nucleotides outside the gene matches: 5. Germline assignment: CDR1 MNHEY and CDR2 SVGEGT. The CDR3 DNA follows: TGTGCCAGCAGTTTCCGGGACAGGGAGAATCAGCCCCAGCATTTT. This encodes CASSFRDRENQPQHF.

This sequence joins TRBV9 and TRBJ2-1, with 8 bases identical to TRBD2. The CDR3 runs to 16 residues. V lost 4 bases to trimming and J lost 2 bases; unmatched junction nucleotides: 8. Germline V lookup: CDR1 SGDLS, CDR2 YYNGEE. The chain's CDR3 is CASSRKSGSPYNEQFF. The DNA for the CDR3 is TGTGCCAGCAGCCGAAAGAGCGGGAGCCCCTACAATGAGCAGTTCTTC.

The rearrangement links TRBV19 to TRBJ2-7; TRBD1 aligns across 8 bases. Germline CDR1 is LNHDA and CDR2 is SQIVND (reference sequence). With V trimmed by 1 base and J by 5 bases, 4 bases remained unmatched. The CDR3 is 14 amino acids. CDR3 sequence reads: CASSIVDRGHEQYF. The CDR3 DNA follows: TGTGCCAGTAGTATAGTCGACAGGGGCCACGAGCAGTACTTC. The full variable domain, its missing parts supplied by reference TRBV19 and TRBJ2-7, is DGGITQSPKYLFRKEGQNVTLSCEQNLNHDAMYWYRQDPGQGLRLIYYSQIVNDFQKGDIAEGYSVSREKKESFPLTVTSAQKNPTAFYLCASSIVDRGHEQYFGPGTRLTVT.

A remark on this clone: The sample has other DNA sequences that encode this CDR3 too. V gene TRBV6-5 combines with J gene TRBJ2-7; perhaps TRBD1 as D (5 bases). The CDR3 runs 14 residues. V lost 5 bases, J lost 0 bases, and 11 bases lay in between. Germline values: CDR1 MNHEY, CDR2 SVGAGI. The CDR3 bases are TGTGCCAGCAGTCCGTACAGGAGCTCCTACGAGCAGTACTTC. This gives the protein CASSPYRSSYEQYF.

J is TRBJ1-3 and V is TRBV28; 8 nucleotides match TRBD1. V gave up 2 bases and J gave up 1 base; unmatched junction bases: 4. The germline CDR1 and CDR2 sequences are MDHEN and SYDVKM. This CDR3 spans 16 amino acids. The CDR3 is CASSLRQGASGNTIYF. CDR3 DNA sequence: TGTGCCAGCAGTTTACGGCAGGGGGCTTCTGGAAACACCATATATTTT. The variable domain in full, with the rest retrieved from reference TRBV28 and TRBJ1-3, is DVKVTQSSRYLVKRTGEKVFLECVQDMDHENMFWYRQDPGLGLRLIYFSYDVKMKEKGDIPEGYSVSREKKERFSLILESASTNQTSMYLCASSLRQGASGNTIYFGEGSWLTVV.

The gene calls are TRBV25-1 and TRBJ1-1; a possible D gene is TRBD1 (6 bases). With 0 bases removed from V and 6 bases from J, the gap between germline ends came to 11 bases. The germline gives CDR1 MGHDK, CDR2 SYGVNS. The length of the CDR3 is 14 residues. The CDR3 protein is CASSEYLGQAEAFF. The CDR3 DNA is TGTGCCAGCAGTGAATATCTGGGACAAGCTGAAGCTTTCTTT.

This sequence joins TRBV18 and TRBJ1-3; weak D call: TRBD1 (6 bases). Per the germline V gene, CDR1 is KGHSH and CDR2 is LQKENI. Between the trimmed V and J ends, which lost 3 bases and 0 bases, there was a span of 15 bases. The CDR3 is made up of 17 amino acids. CDR3: CASSPIRQVSSGNTIYF. The CDR3 bases are TGTGCCAGCTCACCGATTCGACAGGTTAGCTCTGGAAACACCATATATTTT.

The chain is built from TRBV18 and TRBJ1-1; tentative D call: TRBD1 (5 bases). Germline V CDR1 and CDR2: KGHSH, LQKENI. The ends were cut back, 3 bases at V and 0 bases at J, with 11 bases in the middle. CDR3 length: 15 amino acids. The CDR3 spells CASSPDGGMNTEAFF. The CDR3 nucleotides read TGTGCCAGCTCACCTGACGGGGGGATGAACACTGAAGCTTTCTTT. The full variable domain, its missing parts supplied by reference TRBV18 and TRBJ1-1, is NAGVMQNPRHLVRRRGQEARLRCSPMKGHSHVYWYRQLPEEGLKFMVYLQKENIIDESGMPKERFSAEFPKEGPSILRIQQVVRGDSAAYFCASSPDGGMNTEAFFGQGTRLTVV.

The V call is TRBV6-5, the J call TRBJ1-2; D ambiguous. This CDR3 is 12 amino acids long. The V gene's germline CDR1 is MNHEY and CDR2 SVGAGI. V lost 6 bases to trimming and J lost 3 bases, with 8 bases between them. The DNA for the CDR3 is TGTGCCAGCAGGCCAAGAGACTATGGCTACACCTTC. It translates to CASRPRDYGYTF.